This T cell receptor (beta chain) was sequenced in a study of shared clonotypes between healthy human individuals. Study in general: There were three CD4 naive, three CD4 memory, two CD8 naive and one CD8 memory plates per donor. Study findings and constraints: It was the non-shared clonotypes that had lower generation probabilities than clonotypes shared by all four donors. Represented genetic and exposure-history diversity was restricted by having few donors.

Of note for this clone: The antigen remains undetermined.

Produced via immunoSEQ multiplex PCR; TCRdb's table is partial and in-frame only. The data contain around 2.5 million clones, roughly 93% of them singletons. Each of the donors was a healthy adult who was HIV-negative and had not had a recent acute infection or vaccination. This CDR3 comprises 15 residues. The V segment lost 1 base and the J segment 10 bases; nucleotides outside the gene matches: 10. The germline V gene has CDR1 MNHEY and CDR2 SVGAGI. This sequence joins TRBV6-5 and TRBJ2-1; 7 bases fit TRBD2. This TCR derives from a man aged 18 to 35 in good health. Some clones in this sample may be carry-over from other donors' samples. Material for sequencing was naive CD4+ T cells from PBMCs. The subset was: CD45RA+ positively selected. DNA of the CDR3: TGTGCCAGCAGTTACTTGTCTGGCGGGAGTTGGGAGCAGTTCTTC. Its translation: CASSYLSGGSWEQFF.